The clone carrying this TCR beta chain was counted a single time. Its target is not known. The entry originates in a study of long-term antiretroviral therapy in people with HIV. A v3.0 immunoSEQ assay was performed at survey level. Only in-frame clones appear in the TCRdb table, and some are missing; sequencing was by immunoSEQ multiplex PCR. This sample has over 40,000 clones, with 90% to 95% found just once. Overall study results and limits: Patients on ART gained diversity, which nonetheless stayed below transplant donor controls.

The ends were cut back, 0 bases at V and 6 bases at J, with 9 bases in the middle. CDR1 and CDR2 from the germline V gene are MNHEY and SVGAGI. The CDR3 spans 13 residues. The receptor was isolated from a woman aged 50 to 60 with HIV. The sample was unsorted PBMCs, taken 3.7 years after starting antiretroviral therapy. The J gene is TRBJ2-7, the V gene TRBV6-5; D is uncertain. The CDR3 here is CASSYSSIGEQYF. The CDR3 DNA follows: TGTGCCAGCAGTTACTCGTCTATAGGCGAGCAGTACTTC.